The next 11 T cell receptor beta chains were all read from a single sample in a study of blood T cell repertoires in COVID-19. Sequencing used immunoSEQ multiplex PCR; TCRdb keeps in-frame clones, though not all of them. This sample yields about 220,000 clones, of which 80% to 90% are seen a single time; more than 4.5% belongs to the top ten. Sequenced material: peripheral blood. These receptors originate from a woman aged 55-69 years who had recovered from COVID-19.

Here the CDR3 DNA reads TGCAGCGTTGATGGGACAGAGAATTTTCGTCGATCTTATTTTTCTGGGGCCAACGTCCTGACTTTC. It encodes CSVDGTENFRRSYFSGANVLTF. The chain is built from TRBV29-1 and TRBJ2-6; 7 nucleotides line up with TRBD1. In germline, CDR1 is SQVTM, CDR2 ANQGSEA. V gave up 3 bases and J gave up 1 base; unmatched junction bases: 24. CDR3 length equals 22 residues.

The chain couples TRBV19 to TRBJ1-5; 10 nucleotides line up with TRBD1. The CDR3 sequence is 18 residues long. The trim removed 3 bases at V and 3 bases at J, leaving 11 bases unmatched. Germline loops: CDR1 LNHDA, CDR2 SQIVND (reference sequence). The CDR3 nucleotides read TGTGCCAGTAGTATGGGACAGGGGTGGATCGCGGACAATCAGCCCCAGCATTTT. This translates into CASSMGQGWIADNQPQHF. The full variable domain, in which reference TRBV19 and TRBJ1-5 provide the parts outside the CDR3, is DGGITQSPKYLFRKEGQNVTLSCEQNLNHDAMYWYRQDPGQGLRLIYYSQIVNDFQKGDIAEGYSVSREKKESFPLTVTSAQKNPTAFYLCASSMGQGWIADNQPQHFGDGTRLSIL.

The chain combines TRBV7-3 with TRBJ2-1; 7 bases match TRBD2. V was clipped by 8 bases and J by 5 bases; unmatched bases: 0. The CDR3 totals 11 residues. CDR1 SGHTA and CDR2 FQGTGA come from the germline V gene. For the CDR3, the DNA is TGTGCCAGCGGGGGGGACAATGAGCAGTTCTTC. It specifies CASGGDNEQFF.

This clone turned up a few times. This chain uses TRBV11-2 with TRBJ2-4, with TRBD1 matching 8 bases. Looked up from germline, CDR1 is SGHAT and CDR2 is FQNNGV. The CDR3 runs to 19 residues. V shed 5 bases and J 8 bases; nucleotides not matched to a gene: 23. CDR3 coding DNA: TGTGCCAGCAGCCCAGCGGACAGGGTTATTAATAGGCCCAGGGACATTCAGTACTTC. Amino acids: CASSPADRVINRPRDIQYF.

This clone appeared a few times. This chain uses TRBV7-9 with TRBJ2-7, with TRBD1 as a possible D gene (5 bases). Per germline, CDR1 SEHNR and CDR2 FQNEAQ (reference sequence). V gave up 5 bases and J gave up 0 bases, with 11 bases separating them. The length of the CDR3 is 14 residues. The CDR3 sequence: CASSDSGSSYEQYF. CDR3 nucleotides: TGTGCCAGCAGCGACAGTGGCAGCTCCTACGAGCAGTACTTC. Filled out from reference TRBV7-9 and TRBJ2-7, the complete variable domain reads DTGVSQNPRHKITKRGQNVTFRCDPISEHNRLYWYRQTLGQGPEFLTYFQNEAQLEKSRLLSDRFSAERPKGSFSTLEIQRTEQGDSAMYLCASSDSGSSYEQYFGPGTRLTVT.

V and J are TRBV10-3 and TRBJ2-1; D possibly corresponds to TRBD1 (6 bases). Trimming cost V 8 bases and J 7 bases, with 24 bases left between them. This CDR3 contains 16 residues. CDR1 ENHRY and CDR2 SYGVKD come from the germline V gene. CDR3 coding DNA: TGTGCCATCGGGGGCGCAGCGCCAGGGGTGTCGAATGAGCAGTTCTTC. Translation: CAIGGAAPGVSNEQFF.

The V and J genes are TRBV5-5 and TRBJ1-1; D call uncertain. The length of the CDR3 is 15 residues. Trimming shortened V by 3 bases and J by 0 bases, and 12 bases separated the two germline ends. Germline values: CDR1 SGHKS, CDR2 YYEKEE (reference sequence). CDR3 in amino acids: CASSWGGSLNTEAFF. CDR3 DNA sequence: TGTGCCAGCAGCTGGGGAGGCTCCTTGAACACTGAAGCTTTCTTT. The variable domain in full, completed from reference TRBV5-5 and TRBJ1-1, reads DAGVTQSPTHLIKTRGQQVTLRCSPISGHKSVSWYQQVLGQGPQFIFQYYEKEERGRGNFPDRFSARQFPNYSSELNVNALLLGDSALYLCASSWGGSLNTEAFFGQGTRLTVV.

The chain is built from TRBV18 and TRBJ1-1; TRBD1 agrees at 9 bases. CDR1 and CDR2 (germline): KGHSH, LQKENI. The CDR3 covers 15 residues. With V trimmed by 6 bases and J by 3 bases, 8 bases remained unmatched. The CDR3 DNA reads as TGTGCCAGCTCCCGTACAGGGGGCGCGGACACTGAAGCTTTCTTT. As protein: CASSRTGGADTEAFF.

The CDR3 nucleotides read TGTGCCAGCAGCTTTGGACTAGCGGGGGCCATCACAGATACGCAGTATTTT. It codes for CASSFGLAGAITDTQYF. V gene TRBV5-6 combines with J gene TRBJ2-3, with TRBD2 matching over 13 bases. Trimming took 2 bases from V and 2 from J; bases not matched to a gene: 5. CDR3 length: 17 residues. CDR1 is SGHDT, CDR2 YYEEEE, per germline. Drawing the rest from reference TRBV5-6 and TRBJ2-3, the complete variable domain is DAGVTQSPTHLIKTRGQQVTLRCSPKSGHDTVSWYQQALGQGPQFIFQYYEEEERQRGNFPDRFSGHQFPNYSSELNVNALLLGDSALYLCASSFGLAGAITDTQYFGPGTRLTVL.

Turning to this clone: This same CDR3 is encoded by further DNA sequences in the sample. The genes are TRBV5-6 and TRBJ2-7; 8 bases align to TRBD1. Germline V gives CDR1 SGHDT, CDR2 YYEEEE. The trim removed 5 bases at V and 3 bases at J, leaving 4 bases unmatched. The CDR3 totals 13 residues. The CDR3, as DNA: TGTGCCAGCAGTCTACAGGGGGTCTACGAGCAGTACTTC. Translated: CASSLQGVYEQYF.

This chain connects TRBV7-6 to TRBJ2-1, with 8 bases fitting TRBD1. CDR3 length equals 13 residues. CDR1 SGHVS and CDR2 FNYEAQ come from the germline V gene. Germline trimming cut 3 bases from V and 8 bases from J; bases unmatched to any gene: 3. CDR3 sequence (DNA): TGTGCCAGCAGCTTCGGACAGGGCTATGAGCAGTTCTTC. Amino acids: CASSFGQGYEQFF.